The rows below give T cell receptor beta chains drawn from one sample of a study of cytomegalovirus exposure and HLA in healthy donors. TCRdb's copy holds only in-frame clones and misses some; the assay was immunoSEQ multiplex PCR. The data include about 170,000 clones; the top ten clones carry 0.7% to 0.8%. Material: PBMCs. All receptors derive from a woman between 18 and 29 years old in good health and CMV-seropositive. CDR3s include the opening cysteine and the closing phenylalanine or tryptophan. The D gene is left open where the match is weak.

v_call: TRBV6-5
d_call: TRBD2
j_call: TRBJ2-2
cdr3_aa: CASSLSGLNTGELFF
cdr3_nt: TGTGCCAGCAGTCTTAGCGGGCTGAACACCGGGGAGCTGTTTTTT

v_call: TRBV27
d_call: NA
j_call: TRBJ1-1
cdr3_aa: CASSPSGNTEAFF
cdr3_nt: TGTGCCAGCAGCCCTTCCGGTAACACTGAAGCTTTCTTT

v_call: TRBV5-6
d_call: NA
j_call: TRBJ2-1
cdr3_aa: CASSLVLGGAYNEQFF
cdr3_nt: TGTGCCAGCAGCTTGGTGCTTGGGGGGGCGTACAATGAGCAGTTCTTC

v_call: TRBV2
d_call: NA
j_call: TRBJ2-2
cdr3_aa: CASRRQVDTGELFF
cdr3_nt: TGTGCCAGCAGAAGACAGGTAGACACCGGGGAGCTGTTTTTT

v_call: TRBV28
d_call: NA
j_call: TRBJ1-5
cdr3_aa: CASRLLFNQPQHF
cdr3_nt: TGTGCCAGCAGACTCCTATTCAATCAGCCCCAGCATTTT

v_call: TRBV19
d_call: NA
j_call: TRBJ2-6
cdr3_aa: CASSRQRSGANVLTF
cdr3_nt: TGTGCCAGTAGTCGACAGCGCTCTGGGGCCAACGTCCTGACTTTC

v_call: TRBV20-1
d_call: NA
j_call: TRBJ2-3
cdr3_aa: CSAPVPDTQYF
cdr3_nt: TGCAGCGCCCCGGTCCCAGATACGCAGTATTTT

v_call: TRBV5-5
d_call: NA
j_call: TRBJ2-7
cdr3_aa: CASSLQEGGGPPYEQYF
cdr3_nt: TGTGCCAGCAGCCTTCAGGAGGGCGGTGGCCCGCCCTACGAGCAGTACTTC

v_call: TRBV7-3
d_call: NA
j_call: TRBJ2-6
cdr3_aa: CASSLGPGANVLTF
cdr3_nt: TGTGCCAGCAGCCTTGGGCCTGGGGCCAACGTCCTGACTTTC

v_call: TRBV7-2
d_call: NA
j_call: TRBJ2-1
cdr3_aa: CASSPGGGYNEQFF
cdr3_nt: TGTGCCAGCAGCCCGGGGGGCGGTTACAATGAGCAGTTCTTC

v_call: TRBV11-3
d_call: NA
j_call: TRBJ2-3
cdr3_aa: CASSLRGARPDTQYF
cdr3_nt: TGTGCCAGCAGCTTACGGGGGGCCCGTCCAGATACGCAGTATTTT

v_call: TRBV5-1
d_call: NA
j_call: TRBJ2-7
cdr3_aa: CASSLGGVMGGASYEQYF
cdr3_nt: TGCGCCAGCAGCTTGGGGGGCGTGATGGGGGGAGCCTCCTACGAGCAGTACTTC

v_call: TRBV29-1
d_call: TRBD1
j_call: TRBJ1-2
cdr3_aa: CSVEPRQGDFGGYTF
cdr3_nt: TGCAGCGTTGAACCCCGACAGGGGGATTTCGGGGGCTACACCTTC

v_call: TRBV19
d_call: TRBD1
j_call: TRBJ2-7
cdr3_aa: CASSRGQGTHYEQYF
cdr3_nt: TGTGCCAGTAGTAGAGGACAGGGAACCCACTACGAGCAGTACTTC

v_call: TRBV5-1
d_call: NA
j_call: TRBJ1-2
cdr3_aa: CASSLGPNGFGVYGYTF
cdr3_nt: TGCGCCAGCAGCTTGGGACCTAACGGGTTTGGTGTCTATGGCTACACCTTC

v_call: TRBV11-3
d_call: TRBD1
j_call: TRBJ2-7
cdr3_aa: CASSLATGTGVYEQYF
cdr3_nt: TGTGCCAGCAGCTTAGCTACCGGGACAGGGGTCTACGAGCAGTACTTC

v_call: TRBV5-4
d_call: TRBD1
j_call: TRBJ1-2
cdr3_aa: CASSSTGGYGHTF
cdr3_nt: TGTGCCAGCAGCTCCACAGGGGGATATGGCCACACCTTC

v_call: TRBV4-1
d_call: TRBD1
j_call: TRBJ1-4
cdr3_aa: CASSPLPTGAGTNEKLFF
cdr3_nt: TGCGCCAGCAGCCCGCTCCCTACAGGGGCGGGAACTAATGAAAAACTGTTTTTT

v_call: TRBV25-1
d_call: TRBD1
j_call: TRBJ1-1
cdr3_aa: CASSESRGLGDTEAFF
cdr3_nt: TGTGCCAGCAGTGAATCTAGGGGGCTAGGGGACACTGAAGCTTTCTTT

v_call: TRBV2
d_call: TRBD2
j_call: TRBJ2-3
cdr3_aa: CASRAGEADTQYF
cdr3_nt: TGTGCCAGCCGGGCGGGAGAGGCAGATACGCAGTATTTT

v_call: TRBV2
d_call: NA
j_call: TRBJ2-7
cdr3_aa: CASSDRIPYEQYF
cdr3_nt: TGTGCCAGCAGTGACAGGATACCATACGAGCAGTACTTC

v_call: TRBV4-2
d_call: TRBD2
j_call: TRBJ2-1
cdr3_aa: CASSQESGGAYNEQFF
cdr3_nt: TGTGCCAGCAGCCAAGAGAGCGGGGGGGCGTACAATGAGCAGTTCTTC

v_call: TRBV5-1
d_call: TRBD2
j_call: TRBJ2-7
cdr3_aa: CASSTRGGASEYEQYF
cdr3_nt: TGCGCCAGCAGCACTCGCGGGGGGGCAAGCGAGTACGAGCAGTACTTC

v_call: TRBV7-9
d_call: TRBD1
j_call: TRBJ2-7
cdr3_aa: CASSPRTGHYEQYF
cdr3_nt: TGTGCCAGCAGCCCGAGGACAGGGCACTACGAGCAGTACTTC

v_call: TRBV7-9
d_call: NA
j_call: TRBJ2-7
cdr3_aa: CASSPASGPRFYEQYF
cdr3_nt: TGTGCCAGCAGCCCGGCCTCAGGTCCTCGGTTCTACGAGCAGTACTTC

v_call: TRBV25-1
d_call: NA
j_call: TRBJ2-1
cdr3_aa: CASRKERTGEQFF
cdr3_nt: TGTGCCAGCAGGAAGGAGAGGACGGGGGAGCAGTTCTTC

v_call: TRBV5-4
d_call: TRBD1
j_call: TRBJ2-7
cdr3_aa: CASSSTGTAYEQYF
cdr3_nt: TGTGCCAGCAGCTCGACCGGGACAGCCTACGAGCAGTACTTC

v_call: TRBV4-1
d_call: NA
j_call: TRBJ2-1
cdr3_aa: CASSHPKALVSNEQFF
cdr3_nt: TGCGCCAGCAGCCACCCCAAGGCACTAGTCTCCAATGAGCAGTTCTTC

v_call: TRBV5-1
d_call: TRBD1
j_call: TRBJ2-1
cdr3_aa: CASSPPGQGNNEQFF
cdr3_nt: TGCGCCAGCAGCCCCCCGGGACAGGGGAACAATGAGCAGTTCTTC

v_call: TRBV5-1
d_call: NA
j_call: TRBJ2-5
cdr3_aa: CASSLALPGKETQYF
cdr3_nt: TGCGCCAGCAGCTTGGCCTTGCCGGGGAAAGAGACCCAGTACTTC

v_call: TRBV6-1
d_call: NA
j_call: TRBJ1-1
cdr3_aa: CASSENRDVAEAFF
cdr3_nt: TGTGCCAGCAGTGAAAACAGGGACGTTGCTGAAGCTTTCTTT

v_call: TRBV5-1
d_call: TRBD1
j_call: TRBJ1-6
cdr3_aa: CASSIGQGSYNSPLHF
cdr3_nt: TGCGCCAGCAGCATTGGACAGGGCTCCTATAATTCACCCCTCCACTTT

v_call: TRBV10-3
d_call: NA
j_call: TRBJ2-5
cdr3_aa: CAISAGFQETQYF
cdr3_nt: TGTGCCATCAGTGCGGGGTTCCAAGAGACCCAGTACTTC

v_call: TRBV6-5
d_call: NA
j_call: TRBJ1-1
cdr3_aa: CASSRTSYGGTEAFF
cdr3_nt: TGTGCCAGCAGTAGGACCTCATACGGGGGCACTGAAGCTTTCTTT

v_call: TRBV18
d_call: TRBD1
j_call: TRBJ2-2
cdr3_aa: CASSGTANTGELFF
cdr3_nt: TGTGCCAGCTCGGGGACAGCGAACACCGGGGAGCTGTTTTTT

v_call: TRBV30
d_call: NA
j_call: TRBJ1-1
cdr3_aa: CAWSPVGRDLSAIF
cdr3_nt: TGTGCCTGGAGCCCCGTTGGGAGGGATTTAAGCGCGATCTTT

v_call: TRBV18
d_call: NA
j_call: TRBJ1-2
cdr3_aa: CASSPPRPLVDGYTF
cdr3_nt: TGTGCCAGCTCACCACCGCGGCCCTTGGTCGATGGCTACACCTTC

v_call: TRBV4-1
d_call: NA
j_call: TRBJ2-2
cdr3_aa: CASSQEAGTNTGELFF
cdr3_nt: TGCGCCAGCAGCCAAGAAGCAGGGACGAACACCGGGGAGCTGTTTTTT

v_call: TRBV5-4
d_call: TRBD2
j_call: TRBJ2-5
cdr3_aa: CASSLVPGGGLYF
cdr3_nt: TGTGCCAGCAGCTTGGTCCCGGGGGGGGGCCTGTACTTC

v_call: TRBV2
d_call: TRBD1
j_call: TRBJ1-1
cdr3_aa: CASLYTGVNTEAFF
cdr3_nt: TGTGCCAGCTTATATACAGGGGTGAACACTGAAGCTTTCTTT

v_call: TRBV5-1
d_call: TRBD2
j_call: TRBJ2-7
cdr3_aa: CASQLAATYEQYF
cdr3_nt: TGCGCCAGTCAACTAGCGGCCACCTACGAGCAGTACTTC

v_call: TRBV10-3
d_call: TRBD1
j_call: TRBJ1-1
cdr3_aa: CAISEGGQMNTEAFF
cdr3_nt: TGTGCCATCAGTGAGGGGGGACAGATGAACACTGAAGCTTTCTTT

v_call: TRBV10-3
d_call: NA
j_call: TRBJ2-2
cdr3_aa: CAISPRWDTGELFF
cdr3_nt: TGTGCCATCAGTCCGAGGTGGGACACCGGGGAGCTGTTTTTT

v_call: TRBV2
d_call: NA
j_call: TRBJ1-5
cdr3_aa: CASTQIVGSSNQPQHF
cdr3_nt: TGTGCCAGCACCCAAATTGTTGGGAGTAGCAATCAGCCCCAGCATTTT

v_call: TRBV7-7
d_call: NA
j_call: TRBJ2-1
cdr3_aa: CASSLVGGAEQFF
cdr3_nt: TGTGCCAGCAGCTTAGTAGGGGGGGCTGAGCAGTTCTTC

v_call: TRBV30
d_call: TRBD2
j_call: TRBJ2-1
cdr3_aa: CAWSWGLAGDEQFF
cdr3_nt: TGTGCCTGGAGTTGGGGACTAGCGGGGGATGAGCAGTTCTTC

v_call: TRBV19
d_call: TRBD1
j_call: TRBJ1-4
cdr3_aa: CASAEDRGNEKLFF
cdr3_nt: TGTGCCAGTGCCGAAGACAGGGGTAATGAAAAACTGTTTTTT

v_call: TRBV27
d_call: TRBD1
j_call: TRBJ1-1
cdr3_aa: CASPTGESNTEAFF
cdr3_nt: TGTGCCAGCCCAACAGGGGAGTCGAACACTGAAGCTTTCTTT

v_call: TRBV6-5
d_call: NA
j_call: TRBJ2-7
cdr3_aa: CASSYGGGSYEQYF
cdr3_nt: TGTGCCAGCAGTTATGGGGGCGGATCCTACGAGCAGTACTTC

v_call: TRBV10-3
d_call: TRBD1
j_call: TRBJ2-7
cdr3_aa: CAAGTGLSYEQYF
cdr3_nt: TGTGCCGCGGGGACAGGGCTTTCCTACGAGCAGTACTTC

v_call: TRBV4-3
d_call: TRBD1
j_call: TRBJ1-4
cdr3_aa: CASSQDLGQGGYDEKLFF
cdr3_nt: TGCGCCAGCAGCCAAGATTTGGGACAGGGAGGGTACGATGAAAAACTGTTTTTT